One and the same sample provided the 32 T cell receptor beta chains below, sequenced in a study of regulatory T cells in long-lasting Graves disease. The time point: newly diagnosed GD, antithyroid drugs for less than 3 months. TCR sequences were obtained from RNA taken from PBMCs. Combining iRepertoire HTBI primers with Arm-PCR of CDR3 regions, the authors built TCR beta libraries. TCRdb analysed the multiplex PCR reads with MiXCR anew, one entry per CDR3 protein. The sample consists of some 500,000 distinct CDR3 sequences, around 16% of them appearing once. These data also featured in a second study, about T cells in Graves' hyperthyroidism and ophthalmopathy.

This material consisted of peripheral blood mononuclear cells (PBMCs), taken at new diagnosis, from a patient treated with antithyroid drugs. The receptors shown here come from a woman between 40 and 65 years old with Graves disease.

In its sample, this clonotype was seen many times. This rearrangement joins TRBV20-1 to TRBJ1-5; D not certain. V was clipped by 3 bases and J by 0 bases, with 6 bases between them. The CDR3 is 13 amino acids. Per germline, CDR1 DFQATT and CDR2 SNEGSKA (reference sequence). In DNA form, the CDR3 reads TGCAGTGCTAGGTCTAATAGCAATCAGCCCCAGCATTTT. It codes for CSARSNSNQPQHF.

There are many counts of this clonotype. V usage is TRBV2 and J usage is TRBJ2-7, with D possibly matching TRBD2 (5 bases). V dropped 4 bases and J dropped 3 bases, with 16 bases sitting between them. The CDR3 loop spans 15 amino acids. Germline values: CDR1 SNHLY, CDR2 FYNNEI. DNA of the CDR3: TGTGCCAGCAGTGTGGCACTAGTGGCTCACTACGAGCAGTACTTC. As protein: CASSVALVAHYEQYF.

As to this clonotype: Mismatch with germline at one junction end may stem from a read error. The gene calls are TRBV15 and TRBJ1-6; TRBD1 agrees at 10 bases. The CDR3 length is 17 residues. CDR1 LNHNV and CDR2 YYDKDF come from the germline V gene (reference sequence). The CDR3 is CATSGDRGLSYNSPLHF. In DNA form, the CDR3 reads TGTGCCACCAGCGGAGACAGGGGGCTTTCCTATAATTCACCCCTCCACTTT.

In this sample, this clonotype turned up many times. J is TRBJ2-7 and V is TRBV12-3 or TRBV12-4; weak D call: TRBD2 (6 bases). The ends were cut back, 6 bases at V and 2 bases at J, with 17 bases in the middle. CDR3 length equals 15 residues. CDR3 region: CASSPRMAGPYEQYF. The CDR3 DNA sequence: TGTGCCAGCAGCCCGAGGATGGCGGGACCCTACGAGCAGTACTTC.

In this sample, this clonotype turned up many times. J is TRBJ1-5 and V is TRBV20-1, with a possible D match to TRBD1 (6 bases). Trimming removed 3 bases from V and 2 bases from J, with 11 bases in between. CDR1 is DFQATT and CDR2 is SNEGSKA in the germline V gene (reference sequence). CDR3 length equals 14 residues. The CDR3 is CSASSGDGNQPQHF. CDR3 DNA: TGCAGTGCTAGTTCAGGGGATGGCAATCAGCCCCAGCATTTT.

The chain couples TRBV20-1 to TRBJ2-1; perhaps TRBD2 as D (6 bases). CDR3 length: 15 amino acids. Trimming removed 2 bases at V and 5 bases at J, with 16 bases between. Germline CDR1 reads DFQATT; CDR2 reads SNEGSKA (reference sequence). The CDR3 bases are TGCAGTGCTAGAAGGGGTTGGGGGGACCACAATGAGCAGTTCTTC. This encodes CSARRGWGDHNEQFF.

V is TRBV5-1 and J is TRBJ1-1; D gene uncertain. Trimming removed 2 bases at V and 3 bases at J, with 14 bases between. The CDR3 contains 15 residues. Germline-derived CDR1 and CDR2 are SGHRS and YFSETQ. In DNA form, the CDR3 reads TGCGCCAGCAGCTTTACCGGGCCGCGGGACACTGAAGCTTTCTTT. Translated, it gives CASSFTGPRDTEAFF. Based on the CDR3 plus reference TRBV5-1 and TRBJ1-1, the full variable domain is KAGVTQTPRYLIKTRGQQVTLSCSPISGHRSVSWYQQTPGQGLQFLFEYFSETQRNKGNFPGRFSGRQFSNSRSEMNVSTLELGDSALYLCASSFTGPRDTEAFFGQGTRLTVV.

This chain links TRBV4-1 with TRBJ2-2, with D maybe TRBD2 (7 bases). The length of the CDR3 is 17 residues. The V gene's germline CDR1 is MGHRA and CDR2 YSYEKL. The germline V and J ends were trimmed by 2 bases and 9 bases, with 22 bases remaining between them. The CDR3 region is CASSQPKGGGDHRELFF. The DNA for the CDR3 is TGCGCCAGCAGCCAACCGAAGGGGGGAGGGGACCACCGGGAGCTGTTTTTT.

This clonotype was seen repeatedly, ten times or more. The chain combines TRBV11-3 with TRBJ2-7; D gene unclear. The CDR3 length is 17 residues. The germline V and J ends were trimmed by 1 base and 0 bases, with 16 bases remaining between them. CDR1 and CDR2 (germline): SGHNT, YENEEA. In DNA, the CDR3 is TGTGCCAGCAGCTTAGGTGTGGTTCCAGAGCGCTCCTACGAGCAGTACTTC. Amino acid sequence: CASSLGVVPERSYEQYF. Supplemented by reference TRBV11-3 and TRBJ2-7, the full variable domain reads EAGVVQSPRYKIIEKKQPVAFWCNPISGHNTLYWYLQNLGQGPELLIRYENEEAVDDSQLPKDRFSAERLKGVDSTLKIQPAELGDSAVYLCASSLGVVPERSYEQYFGPGTRLTVT.

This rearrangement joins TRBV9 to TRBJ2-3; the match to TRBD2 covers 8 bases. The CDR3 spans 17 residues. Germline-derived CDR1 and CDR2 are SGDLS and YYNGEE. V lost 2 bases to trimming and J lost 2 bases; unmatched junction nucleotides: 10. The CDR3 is CASSVTWGGGLTDTQYF. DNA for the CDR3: TGTGCCAGCAGCGTGACCTGGGGCGGGGGGCTCACAGATACGCAGTATTTT.

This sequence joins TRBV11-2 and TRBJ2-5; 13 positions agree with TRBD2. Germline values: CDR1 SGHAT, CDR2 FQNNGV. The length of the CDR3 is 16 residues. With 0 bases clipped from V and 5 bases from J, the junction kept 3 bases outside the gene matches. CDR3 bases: TGTGCCAGCAGCTTAGAGGGACTAGCGGGGTATGAGACCCAGTACTTC. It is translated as CASSLEGLAGYETQYF.

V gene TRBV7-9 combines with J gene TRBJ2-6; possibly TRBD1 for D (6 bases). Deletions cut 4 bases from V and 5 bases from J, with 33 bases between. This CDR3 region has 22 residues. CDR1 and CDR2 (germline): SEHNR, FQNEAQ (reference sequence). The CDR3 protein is CASSSPLRQTGPNEERANVLTF. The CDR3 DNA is TGTGCCAGCAGCTCCCCTCTCCGTCAGACAGGCCCGAATGAGGAGAGGGCCAACGTCCTGACTTTC.

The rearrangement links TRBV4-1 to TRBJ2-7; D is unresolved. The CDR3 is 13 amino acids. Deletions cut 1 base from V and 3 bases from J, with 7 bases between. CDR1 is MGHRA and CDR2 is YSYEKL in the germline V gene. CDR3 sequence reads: CASSQVLGYEQYF. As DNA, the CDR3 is TGCGCCAGCAGCCAAGTCTTGGGCTACGAGCAGTACTTC.

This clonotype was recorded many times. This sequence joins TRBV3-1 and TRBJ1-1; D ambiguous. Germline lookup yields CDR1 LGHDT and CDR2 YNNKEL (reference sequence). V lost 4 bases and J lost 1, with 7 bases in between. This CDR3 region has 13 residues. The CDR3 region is CASSRGTNTEAFF. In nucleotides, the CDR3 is TGTGCCAGCAGCCGTGGAACGAACACTGAAGCTTTCTTT.

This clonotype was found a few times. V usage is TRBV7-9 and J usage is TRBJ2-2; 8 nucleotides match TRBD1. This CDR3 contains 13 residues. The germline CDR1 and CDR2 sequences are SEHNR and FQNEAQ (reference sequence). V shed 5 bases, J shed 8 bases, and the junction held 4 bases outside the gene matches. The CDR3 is CASSMDRDGELFF. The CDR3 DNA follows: TGTGCCAGCAGCATGGACAGGGATGGGGAGCTGTTTTTT.

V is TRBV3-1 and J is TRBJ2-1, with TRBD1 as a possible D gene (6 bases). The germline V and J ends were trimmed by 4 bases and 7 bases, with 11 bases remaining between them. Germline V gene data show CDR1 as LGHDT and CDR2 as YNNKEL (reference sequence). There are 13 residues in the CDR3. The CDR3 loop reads CASSPRGRNEQFF. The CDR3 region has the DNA TGTGCCAGCAGCCCCAGGGGACGGAATGAGCAGTTCTTC.

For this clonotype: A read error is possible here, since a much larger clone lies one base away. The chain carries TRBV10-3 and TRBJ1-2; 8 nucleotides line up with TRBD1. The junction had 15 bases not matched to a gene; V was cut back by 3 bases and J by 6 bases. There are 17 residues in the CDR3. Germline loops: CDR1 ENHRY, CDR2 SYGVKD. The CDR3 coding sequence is TGTGCCATCAGTGACCCCCTGGACAGGGCGGCTCCAAATGGCTACACCTTC. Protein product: CAISDPLDRAAPNGYTF.

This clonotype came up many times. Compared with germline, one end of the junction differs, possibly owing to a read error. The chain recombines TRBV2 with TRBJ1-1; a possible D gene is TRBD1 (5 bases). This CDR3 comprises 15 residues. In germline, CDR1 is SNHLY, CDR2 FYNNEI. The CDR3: CASSEGGGWNAEAFF. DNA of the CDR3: TGTGCCAGCAGTGAGGGTGGGGGATGGAACGCTGAAGCTTTCTTT.

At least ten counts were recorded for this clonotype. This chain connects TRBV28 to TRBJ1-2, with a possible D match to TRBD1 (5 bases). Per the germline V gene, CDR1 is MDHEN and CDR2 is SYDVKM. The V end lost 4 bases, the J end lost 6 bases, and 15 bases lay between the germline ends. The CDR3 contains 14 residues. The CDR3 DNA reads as TGTGCCAGCAGTTACCCCGGGGAGGGGAATGGCTACACCTTC. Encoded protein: CASSYPGEGNGYTF.

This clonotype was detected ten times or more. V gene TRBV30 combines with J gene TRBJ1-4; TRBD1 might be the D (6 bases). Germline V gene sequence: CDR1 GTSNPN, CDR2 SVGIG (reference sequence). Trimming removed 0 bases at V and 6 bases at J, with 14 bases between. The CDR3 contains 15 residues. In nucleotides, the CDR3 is TGTGCCTGGAGTGTAGTGGGGGGGGCCGATGAAAAACTGTTTTTT. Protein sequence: CAWSVVGGADEKLFF.

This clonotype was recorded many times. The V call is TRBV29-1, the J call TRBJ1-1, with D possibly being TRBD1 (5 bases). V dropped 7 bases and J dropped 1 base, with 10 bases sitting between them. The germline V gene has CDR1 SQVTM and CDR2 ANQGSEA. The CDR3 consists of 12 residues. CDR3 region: CSGRQTNTEAFF. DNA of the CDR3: TGCAGCGGTCGACAGACGAACACTGAAGCTTTCTTT.

The CDR3 DNA follows: TGTGCCACTATGAAGGGGCCAAACTATGGCTACACCTTC. Translating gives CATMKGPNYGYTF. V is TRBV19 and J is TRBJ1-2; possible D gene TRBD1, 5 bases. The V and J ends lost 10 bases and 2 bases respectively, with 14 bases between them. CDR3 length equals 13 residues. CDR1 and CDR2 (germline): LNHDA, SQIVND (reference sequence). Based on the CDR3 plus reference TRBV19 and TRBJ1-2, the full variable domain is DGGITQSPKYLFRKEGQNVTLSCEQNLNHDAMYWYRQDPGQGLRLIYYSQIVNDFQKGDIAEGYSVSREKKESFPLTVTSAQKNPTAFYLCATMKGPNYGYTFGSGTRLTVV.

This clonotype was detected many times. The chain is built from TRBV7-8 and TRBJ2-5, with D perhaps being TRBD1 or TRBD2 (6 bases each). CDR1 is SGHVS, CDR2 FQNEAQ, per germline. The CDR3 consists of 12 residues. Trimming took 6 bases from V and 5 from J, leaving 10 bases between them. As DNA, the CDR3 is TGTGCCAGCAGAGGGGGGAGGGAGACCCAGTACTTC. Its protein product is CASRGGRETQYF.

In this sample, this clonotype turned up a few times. The CDR3 reads CASSFPGAGQETQYF. The CDR3 nucleotides are TGTGCCAGCAGCTTCCCGGGGGCAGGCCAAGAGACCCAGTACTTC. The chain carries TRBV5-4 and TRBJ2-5; D tentatively fits TRBD1 or TRBD2 (6 bases each). Trimming pared 2 bases from V and 1 base from J, leaving 12 bases between. The V gene's germline CDR1 is SGHNT and CDR2 YYREEE (reference sequence). The CDR3 is 15 residues long.

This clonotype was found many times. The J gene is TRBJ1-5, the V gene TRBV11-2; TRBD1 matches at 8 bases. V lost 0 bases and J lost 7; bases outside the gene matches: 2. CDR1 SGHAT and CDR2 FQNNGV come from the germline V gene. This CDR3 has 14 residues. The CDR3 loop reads CASSLETGGQPQHF. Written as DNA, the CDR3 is TGTGCCAGCAGCTTAGAAACAGGGGGACAGCCCCAGCATTTT.

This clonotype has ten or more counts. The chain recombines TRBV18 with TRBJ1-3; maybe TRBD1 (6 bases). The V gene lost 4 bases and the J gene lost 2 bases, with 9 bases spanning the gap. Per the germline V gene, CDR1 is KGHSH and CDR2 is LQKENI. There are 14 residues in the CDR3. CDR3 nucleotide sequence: TGTGCCAGCTCACAGGACAGAGCTGGAAACACCATATATTTT. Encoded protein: CASSQDRAGNTIYF.

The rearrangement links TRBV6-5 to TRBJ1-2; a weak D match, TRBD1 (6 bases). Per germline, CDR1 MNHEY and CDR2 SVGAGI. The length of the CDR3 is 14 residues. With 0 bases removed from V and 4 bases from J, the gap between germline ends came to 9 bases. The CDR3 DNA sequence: TGTGCCAGCAGTTACTCGGGACATCTCTATGGCTACACCTTC. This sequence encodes CASSYSGHLYGYTF.

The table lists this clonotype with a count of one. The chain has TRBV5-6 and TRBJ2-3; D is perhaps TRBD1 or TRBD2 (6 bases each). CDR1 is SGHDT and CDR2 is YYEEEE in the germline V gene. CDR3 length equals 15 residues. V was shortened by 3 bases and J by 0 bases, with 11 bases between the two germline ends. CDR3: CASSWPGASTDTQYF. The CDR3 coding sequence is TGTGCCAGCAGCTGGCCGGGGGCTAGCACAGATACGCAGTATTTT.

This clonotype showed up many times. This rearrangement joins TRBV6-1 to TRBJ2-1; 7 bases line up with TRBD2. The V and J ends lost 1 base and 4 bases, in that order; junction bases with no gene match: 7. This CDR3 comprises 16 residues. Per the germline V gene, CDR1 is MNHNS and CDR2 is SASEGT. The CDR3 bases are TGTGCCAGCAGTGAAGTCAACGGGGGGACGTACAATGAGCAGTTCTTC. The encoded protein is CASSEVNGGTYNEQFF.

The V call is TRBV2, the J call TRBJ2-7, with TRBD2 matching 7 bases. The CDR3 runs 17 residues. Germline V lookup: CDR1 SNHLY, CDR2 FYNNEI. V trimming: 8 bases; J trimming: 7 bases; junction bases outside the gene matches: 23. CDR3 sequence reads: CASHPSGPLPPSREQYF. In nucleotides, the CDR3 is TGTGCCAGCCATCCTAGCGGACCATTACCCCCCTCTCGGGAGCAGTACTTC.

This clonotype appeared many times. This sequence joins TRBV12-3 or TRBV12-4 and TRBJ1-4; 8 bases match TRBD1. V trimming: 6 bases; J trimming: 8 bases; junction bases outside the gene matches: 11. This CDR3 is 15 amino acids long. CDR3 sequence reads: CASSPQGQGWEKLFF. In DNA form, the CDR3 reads TGTGCCAGCAGCCCACAAGGACAGGGTTGGGAAAAACTGTTTTTT.

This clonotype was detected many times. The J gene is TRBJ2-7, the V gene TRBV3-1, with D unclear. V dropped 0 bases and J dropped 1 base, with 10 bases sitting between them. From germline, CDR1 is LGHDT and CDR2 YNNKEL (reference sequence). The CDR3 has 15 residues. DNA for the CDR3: TGTGCCAGCAGCCAAGAAACGGCTATGTCCTACGAGCAGTACTTC. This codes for CASSQETAMSYEQYF.